These T cell receptor beta chains were read from a single sample in a study of blood T cell repertoires in COVID-19. Profiling relied on immunoSEQ multiplex PCR, and the TCRdb table lists in-frame clones only, not all of them. The data hold around 400,000 clones, with 70% to 90% observed a single time. Input material: peripheral blood. All receptors derive from a woman aged 55-70 years with COVID-19, enrolled during active disease. Both conserved end residues are part of each CDR3. The order of the fields is J gene, V gene, clone size, D gene, CDR3 DNA, CDR3 protein. A D gene is named only where the DNA matches it firmly. A clone size is listed for some rows: how often the clone was seen (once, few, many), or a class if it is expanded.

TRBJ1-1 | TRBV5-1 | . | . | TGCGCCAGCAGCTTAACGACAGCCTCAAACACTGAAGCTTTCTTT | CASSLTTASNTEAFF
TRBJ1-5 | TRBV6-6 | . | . | TGTGCCAGCAACTCCCCCGGGAAAGGAAATCAGCCCCAGCATTTT | CASNSPGKGNQPQHF
TRBJ2-7 | TRBV7-6 | . | TRBD1 | TGTGCCAGCAGCAACACCGGGACAGGCGGCTACGAGCAGTACTTC | CASSNTGTGGYEQYF
TRBJ1-3 | TRBV29-1 | . | . | TGCAGCGTTGAAGTAGCAGGGCTGCCTGGAAACACCATATATTTT | CSVEVAGLPGNTIYF
TRBJ2-1 | TRBV9 | . | TRBD2 | TGTGCCAGCAGCCGCTCACTAGCGGGACTCAATGAGCAGTTCTTC | CASSRSLAGLNEQFF
TRBJ2-3 | TRBV5-1 | . | . | TGCGCCAGCAGCAGATGGGGCGGTACGCAGTATTTT | CASSRWGGTQYF
TRBJ2-7 | TRBV6-5 | few | . | TGTGCCAGCAGTACGACGGGTATCCGATATTACGAGCAGTACTTC | CASSTTGIRYYEQYF
TRBJ1-4 | TRBV5-1 | . | TRBD1 | TGCGCCAGCAGCCTCGGGAGACAGGGGGGTGAAAAACTGTTTTTT | CASSLGRQGGEKLFF
TRBJ1-1 | TRBV27 | . | . | TGTGCCAGCAGTTTTCGGGGGTTGGACACTGAAGCTTTCTTT | CASSFRGLDTEAFF
TRBJ2-6 | TRBV10-3 | . | TRBD1 | TGTGCCATCAGTGAGCTCACATCAGGGGGCTCTGGGGCCAACGTCCTGACTTTC | CAISELTSGGSGANVLTF
TRBJ1-1 | TRBV9 | . | . | TGTGCCAGCAGCGTCTCCCAGGGCACTGAAGCTTTCTTT | CASSVSQGTEAFF
TRBJ2-7 | TRBV6-5 | . | . | TGTGCCAGCAGTACAGGGACCCCCAACTACGAGCAGTACTTC | CASSTGTPNYEQYF
TRBJ1-5 | TRBV19 | few | . | TGTGCCAGTAGTGATGGTTGGAGACAGCCCCAGCATTTT | CASSDGWRQPQHF
TRBJ2-7 | TRBV9 | . | . | TGTGCCAGCAGCCCATCCGAGGGGGGGCTCGGGACCTACGAGCAGTACTTC | CASSPSEGGLGTYEQYF
TRBJ1-3 | TRBV3-1/TRBV3-2 | . | . | TGTGCCAGCAGCCATTCAGGGGACGGCTCTGGAAACACCATATATTTT | CASSHSGDGSGNTIYF
TRBJ1-1 | TRBV2 | . | . | TGTGCCAGCGCCTACTACACTGAAGCTTTCTTT | CASAYYTEAFF
TRBJ1-3 | TRBV11-2 | . | . | TGTGCCAGCAGCGCCGGGGGGACTGGAAACACCATATATTTT | CASSAGGTGNTIYF
TRBJ1-1 | TRBV27 | . | . | TGTGCCAGCAGCTCCTTGACAGGGAACACTGAAGCTTTCTTT | CASSSLTGNTEAFF
TRBJ1-5 | TRBV19 | . | . | TGTGCCAGTAGTATAGCCCACAGGGGCAATCAGCCCCAGCATTTT | CASSIAHRGNQPQHF
TRBJ1-1 | TRBV4-1 | . | TRBD1 | TGCGCCAGCAGCCCGTCCCGGGACAGGGGTCACACTGAAGCTTTCTTT | CASSPSRDRGHTEAFF
TRBJ1-2 | TRBV5-1 | . | . | TGCGCCAGCAGCCCCTCCCAGGTGAACTATGGCTACACCTTC | CASSPSQVNYGYTF
TRBJ1-2 | TRBV5-4 | . | . | TGTGCCAGCAGCTCCCAAACGGGGATTTATGGCTACACCTTC | CASSSQTGIYGYTF
TRBJ2-5 | TRBV3-1/TRBV3-2 | . | . | TGTGCCAGCAGCCAAGTACCGAGGACCCAGTACTTC | CASSQVPRTQYF
TRBJ2-7 | TRBV5-4 | . | TRBD1 | TGTGCCAGCAGCCTCAACAGGGGGCGCGCCCACGAGCAGTACTTC | CASSLNRGRAHEQYF
TRBJ2-1 | TRBV9 | . | TRBD1 | TGTGCCAGCAGCGTAGTGGAAGGACAGGGAGACGACAATGAGCAGTTCTTC | CASSVVEGQGDDNEQFF
TRBJ1-1 | TRBV6-4 | . | . | TGTGCCAGCAGTCCTGGGGGACTCCTTGGGACTGAAGCTTTCTTT | CASSPGGLLGTEAFF
TRBJ2-1 | TRBV7-2 | . | . | TGTGCCAGCAGCTTAGGGAAAGCGGGCGAGCAGTTCTTC | CASSLGKAGEQFF
TRBJ1-6 | TRBV6-5 | once | TRBD1 | TGTGCCAGCGGCTCCGATAGACAGGGAAGATCACCCCTCCACTTT | CASGSDRQGRSPLHF
TRBJ2-7 | TRBV7-3 | . | . | TGTGCCAGCAGCTTACGGACAGCCCACGAGCAGTACTTC | CASSLRTAHEQYF
TRBJ1-6 | TRBV19 | . | . | TGTGCCAGTAGTCTCACCGCCCCTTCGACAGCAAATAATTCACCCCTCCACTTT | CASSLTAPSTANNSPLHF
TRBJ2-7 | TRBV27 | . | TRBD2 | TGTGCCAGCAGTTTATCCCTAGCGGGGGGACCTTACTCCTACGAGCAGTACTTC | CASSLSLAGGPYSYEQYF
TRBJ2-5 | TRBV7-9 | once | TRBD1 | TGTGCCAGCAGCTTCCAAGGACAGGGCCACCAAGAGACCCAGTACTTC | CASSFQGQGHQETQYF
TRBJ1-1 | TRBV2 | . | . | TGTGCCAGTTTCAAAGAGGAGGGATACACTGAAGCTTTCTTT | CASFKEEGYTEAFF
TRBJ2-2 | TRBV7-3 | few | . | TGTGCCAGCAGCTTACTTTCGACTCGGAACACCGGGGAGCTGTTTTTT | CASSLLSTRNTGELFF
TRBJ2-1 | TRBV5-4 | . | . | TGTGCCAGCAGCTTAACCAAGGACAGTTACAATGAGCAGTTCTTC | CASSLTKDSYNEQFF
TRBJ1-2 | TRBV28 | . | . | TGTGCCAGCAGTTTGGGCGGGGGTAACTATGGCTACACCTTC | CASSLGGGNYGYTF
TRBJ2-3 | TRBV4-1 | . | . | TGCGCCAGCAGCCAAGAGGGGCAAGGGGCAGATACGCAGTATTTT | CASSQEGQGADTQYF
TRBJ1-3 | TRBV3-1/TRBV3-2 | . | . | TGTGCCAGCAGCCAGCTAGGAACCTCTGGAAACACCATATATTTT | CASSQLGTSGNTIYF
TRBJ2-5 | TRBV11-3 | . | TRBD1 | TGTGCCAGCAGCAAACAGGGGGTTGGGACCCAGTACTTC | CASSKQGVGTQYF
TRBJ1-3 | TRBV4-1 | few | . | TGCGCCAGCAGCCAAGATCGGGTGTCTGGAAACACCATATATTTT | CASSQDRVSGNTIYF
TRBJ1-2 | TRBV6-5 | . | . | TGTGCCAGCAGACCTGGACCAAGGGGTGGCTACACCTTC | CASRPGPRGGYTF
TRBJ2-1 | TRBV24-1 | . | . | TGTGCCACCAGAAGCCCCCAGGGGGAGCAGTTCTTC | CATRSPQGEQFF
TRBJ2-7 | TRBV5-4 | . | TRBD2 | TGTGCCAGCAGCTTGGCCGGGACTAGCGGGGGCCGAGAGCAGTACTTC | CASSLAGTSGGREQYF
TRBJ1-1 | TRBV18 | . | . | TGTGCCAGCTCACCTTTACAGGAATTGGCTTTCTTT | CASSPLQELAFF
TRBJ2-3 | TRBV29-1 | many | TRBD2 | TGCAGCGTTGAAGGTGTTGCGCGGGGGGCTCGCACAGATACGCAGTATTTT | CSVEGVARGARTDTQYF
TRBJ1-5 | TRBV12-5 | . | . | TGTGCTAGTGGCCTCAGTTCAGACAATCAGCCCCAGCATTTT | CASGLSSDNQPQHF
TRBJ1-1 | TRBV4-1 | . | . | TGCGCCAGCAGCGACATTTCAGGGAACACTGAAGCTTTCTTT | CASSDISGNTEAFF
TRBJ2-1 | TRBV6-5 | . | . | TGTGCCAGCAGTTACATGGGCCGGCACAATGAGCAGTTCTTC | CASSYMGRHNEQFF
TRBJ2-7 | TRBV15 | few | . | TGTGCCACCAGCAGAGACCGGACAGCCTCCTACGAGCAGTACTTC | CATSRDRTASYEQYF
TRBJ1-1 | TRBV7-3 | . | . | TGTGCCAGCAGCTTCTACCGGAACACTGAAGCTTTCTTT | CASSFYRNTEAFF
TRBJ1-1 | TRBV2 | . | . | TGTGCCAGCAGGGTAACAGGGTTGAACACTGAAGCTTTCTTT | CASRVTGLNTEAFF
TRBJ1-4 | TRBV6-1 | . | . | TGTGCCAGCAGTGATCTGGGAGGGGAAAAACTGTTTTTT | CASSDLGGEKLFF
TRBJ1-1 | TRBV20-1 | . | . | TGCAGTGCTAGACGCGGTGAAGCTTTCTTT | CSARRGEAFF